This TCR beta chain is from a study of T cells in localized non-small cell lung cancer. Assay: immunoSEQ multiplex PCR; the TCRdb copy retains only in-frame clones and omits some. The repertoire holds some 1,000 clones, with around 21% as singletons. This clone is medium-sized. The CDR3 loop spans 13 amino acids. The V and J ends lost 6 bases and 5 bases respectively, with 13 bases between them. Germline CDR1 is MNHGY and CDR2 is SAAAGT. This clonotype was sampled from a male donor older than 55 with stage III lung adenocarcinoma. This chain links TRBV6-8 with TRBJ1-2, with D unclear. The material was normal lung tissue next to the tumor, obtained before any cancer treatment. The CDR3: CASRTQEGYGYTF. DNA for the CDR3: TGTGCCAGCAGGACCCAAGAGGGTTATGGCTACACCTTC.